These T cell receptor beta chains were read from a single sample in a study of blood T cells in healthy people across ages. TCRdb re-derived calls from the 5' RACE reads in MiXCR, one entry per CDR3 protein. The sample lists about 800,000 distinct CDR3 sequences; about 45% were seen once. The sequenced material came from blood. These receptors all stem from an elderly man in good health. CDR3s include the opening cysteine and the closing phenylalanine or tryptophan. The order of the fields is D gene, V gene, J gene, clone size, CDR3 protein, CDR3 DNA. D genes are given only for firm matches. The size field is filled for only some rows; it gives once, few, many or a size class.

NA	TRBV28	TRBJ2-7	NA	CASSEPRETTHEQYF	TGTGCCAGCAGTGAGCCCCGGGAGACGACTCACGAGCAGTACTTC
NA	TRBV7-2	TRBJ2-3	few	CATLDRKKGDTQYF	TGTGCCACCCTGGACCGAAAAAAGGGAGATACGCAGTATTTT
NA	TRBV3-1	TRBJ2-2	NA	CASRDYIMSPGELFF	TGTGCCAGCCGAGACTACATAATGTCACCCGGGGAGCTGTTTTTT
NA	TRBV20-1	TRBJ2-7	NA	CSARVRSSYEQYF	TGCAGTGCTAGAGTTCGGAGCTCCTACGAGCAGTACTTC
TRBD2	TRBV11-1	TRBJ2-1	NA	CASSAVGLAGAHEQFF	TGTGCCAGCAGCGCCGTGGGACTAGCGGGAGCCCATGAGCAGTTCTTC
TRBD1	TRBV20-1	TRBJ2-5	NA	CSAPAGTGVETQYF	TGCAGTGCCCCCGCAGGGACAGGGGTAGAGACCCAGTACTTC
TRBD2	TRBV20-1	TRBJ2-1	NA	CSAGRLAGAYNEQFF	TGCAGTGCCGGTAGGTTAGCGGGAGCTTACAATGAGCAGTTCTTC
NA	TRBV29-1	TRBJ2-4	few	CSVGGIGENIQYF	TGCAGCGTTGGAGGAATTGGTGAAAACATTCAGTACTTC
TRBD1	TRBV12-3/TRBV12-4	TRBJ2-5	NA	CASSGTAKETQYF	TGTGCCAGCAGTGGGACAGCAAAAGAGACCCAGTACTTC
NA	TRBV7-9	TRBJ1-1	few	CASSPGRGASNTEAFF	TGTGCCAGCAGCCCCGGACGGGGGGCATCGAACACTGAAGCTTTCTTT
TRBD1	TRBV20-1	TRBJ1-6	few	CSVPGQGSYNSPLHF	TGCAGTGTGCCGGGACAGGGTTCCTATAATTCACCCCTCCACTTT
NA	TRBV29-1	TRBJ2-7	few	CSVEGPQDYEQYF	TGCAGCGTTGAAGGCCCTCAGGACTACGAGCAGTACTTC
NA	TRBV5-1	TRBJ2-1	NA	CASSLAATVATNEQFF	TGCGCCAGCAGCTTGGCCGCTACGGTCGCGACCAATGAGCAGTTCTTC
TRBD2	TRBV6-5	TRBJ2-7	NA	CASSFERDSSYEQYF	TGTGCCAGCAGTTTCGAGCGGGATTCCTCCTACGAGCAGTACTTC
TRBD1	TRBV2	TRBJ1-5	NA	CASSELDRALNQPQHF	TGTGCCAGCAGTGAACTGGACAGGGCCTTGAATCAGCCCCAGCATTTT
NA	TRBV7-8	TRBJ1-3	few	CASSSFDRTSSGNTIYF	TGTGCCAGCAGCTCCTTCGACAGGACCAGCTCTGGAAACACCATATATTTT
TRBD1	TRBV29-1	TRBJ2-4	NA	CSVEVGDRGLNKNIQYF	TGCAGCGTTGAGGTTGGGGACAGGGGGCTTAACAAAAACATTCAGTACTTC
TRBD1	TRBV29-1	TRBJ1-2	NA	CSVETGTEHYGYTF	TGCAGCGTTGAAACCGGGACAGAGCACTATGGCTACACCTTC
TRBD1	TRBV20-1	TRBJ2-5	NA	CSVPDRGPETQYF	TGCAGTGTCCCCGACAGGGGCCCTGAGACCCAGTACTTC
TRBD2	TRBV11-2	TRBJ2-7	NA	CASSPTSGQGWLAGNSYEQYF	TGTGCCAGCAGCCCCACATCGGGGCAGGGGTGGCTAGCGGGTAACTCCTACGAGCAGTACTTC
NA	TRBV29-1	TRBJ2-1	many	CSVDVGASYNEQFF	TGCAGCGTTGACGTCGGGGCCTCCTACAATGAGCAGTTCTTC
TRBD2	TRBV29-1	TRBJ2-1	NA	CSVVRTSDGEQFF	TGCAGCGTTGTAAGGACTAGTGATGGAGAGCAGTTCTTC
NA	TRBV30	TRBJ2-1	few	CAWSRPSGGRGEQFF	TGTGCCTGGAGTCGTCCCAGCGGAGGGAGAGGGGAGCAGTTCTTC
NA	TRBV5-1	TRBJ2-1	NA	CASSLVRADNNEQFF	TGCGCCAGCAGCTTGGTGAGGGCAGACAACAATGAGCAGTTCTTC